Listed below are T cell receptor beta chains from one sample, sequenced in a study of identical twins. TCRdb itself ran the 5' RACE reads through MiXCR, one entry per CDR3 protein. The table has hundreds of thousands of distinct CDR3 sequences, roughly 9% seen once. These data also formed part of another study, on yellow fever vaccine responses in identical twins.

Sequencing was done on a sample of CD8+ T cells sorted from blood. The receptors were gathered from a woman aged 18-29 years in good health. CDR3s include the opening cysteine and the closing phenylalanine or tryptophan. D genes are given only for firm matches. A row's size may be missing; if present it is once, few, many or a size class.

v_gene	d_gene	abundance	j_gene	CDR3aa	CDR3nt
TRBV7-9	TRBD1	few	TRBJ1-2	CASSSTGSYGYTF	TGTGCCAGCAGCTCGACAGGGTCCTATGGCTACACCTTC
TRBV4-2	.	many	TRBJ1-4	CASSQEGATNEKLFF	TGTGCCAGCAGCCAAGAGGGGGCGACTAATGAAAAACTGTTTTTT
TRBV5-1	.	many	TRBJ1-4	CASSLAEGQRKLFF	TGCGCCAGCAGCTTGGCCGAGGGGCAAAGAAAACTGTTTTTT
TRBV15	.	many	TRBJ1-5	CATGTPDRTYSNQPQHF	TGTGCCACCGGTACTCCGGACAGAACGTATAGCAATCAGCCCCAGCATTTT
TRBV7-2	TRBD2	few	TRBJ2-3	CASSSPGGVAGADTQYF	TGTGCCAGCAGCTCCCCGGGGGGGGTAGCGGGGGCAGATACGCAGTATTTT
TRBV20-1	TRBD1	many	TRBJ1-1	CSARDRPGQKAMNTEAFF	TGCAGTGCTAGAGATCGCCCGGGACAGAAAGCTATGAACACTGAAGCTTTCTTT
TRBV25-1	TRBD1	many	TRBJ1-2	CASQDRSSYGYTF	TGTGCCAGCCAGGACAGGTCTTCCTATGGCTACACCTTC
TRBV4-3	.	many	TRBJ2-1	CASSQDGGIYNEQFF	TGCGCCAGCAGCCAAGATGGGGGGATCTACAATGAGCAGTTCTTC
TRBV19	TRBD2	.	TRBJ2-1	CASSVAGSSYNEQFF	TGTGCCAGTAGTGTAGCGGGTAGCTCCTACAATGAGCAGTTCTTC
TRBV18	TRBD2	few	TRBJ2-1	CASSALGLAERVSYNEQFF	TGTGCCAGCTCAGCGCTCGGGCTAGCGGAGCGGGTCTCCTACAATGAGCAGTTCTTC
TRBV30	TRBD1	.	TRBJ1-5	CAWSAGGDQPQHF	TGTGCCTGGAGTGCAGGGGGCGATCAGCCCCAGCATTTT
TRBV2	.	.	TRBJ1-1	CASSEPDRLLNTEAFF	TGTGCCAGCAGCGAACCCGACAGGCTCCTGAACACTGAAGCTTTCTTT
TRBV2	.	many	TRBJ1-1	CASSAGLVPGGKNTEAFF	TGTGCCAGCAGTGCTGGATTGGTGCCGGGGGGCAAGAACACTGAAGCTTTCTTT
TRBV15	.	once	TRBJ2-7	CATGRVLELGYEQYF	TGTGCCACCGGCAGAGTGTTGGAACTGGGGTACGAGCAGTACTTC
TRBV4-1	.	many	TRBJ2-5	CASSPRIQDGGQETQYF	TGCGCCAGCAGCCCGCGTATACAGGACGGAGGCCAAGAGACCCAGTACTTC
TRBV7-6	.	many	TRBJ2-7	CASSLGDTTYEQYF	TGTGCCAGCAGCTTAGGGGACACGACCTACGAGCAGTACTTC
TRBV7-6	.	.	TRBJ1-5	CASSVLPDLGPQHF	TGTGCCAGCAGCGTATTACCCGATTTGGGGCCCCAGCATTTT
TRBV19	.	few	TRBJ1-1	CASSLGQPNTEAFF	TGTGCCAGTAGTCTCGGACAGCCGAACACTGAAGCTTTCTTT
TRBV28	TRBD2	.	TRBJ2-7	CASSQGLAGHYEQYF	TGTGCCAGCAGCCAGGGACTAGCGGGGCACTACGAGCAGTACTTC
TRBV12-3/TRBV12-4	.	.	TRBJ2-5	CASSLGVAGELETQYF	TGTGCCAGCAGTTTGGGTGTGGCAGGGGAGTTAGAGACCCAGTACTTC
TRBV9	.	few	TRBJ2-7	CASSVVKPGGPYEQYF	TGTGCCAGCAGCGTAGTGAAGCCAGGAGGCCCCTACGAGCAGTACTTC
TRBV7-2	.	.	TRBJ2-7	CASSLVSSGHYEQYF	TGTGCCAGCAGCTTAGTCTCCTCGGGCCACTACGAGCAGTACTTC
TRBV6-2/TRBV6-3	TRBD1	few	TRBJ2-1	CASSYRSGDRAYNEQFF	TGTGCCAGCAGTTACCGGAGTGGGGACAGAGCCTACAATGAGCAGTTCTTC
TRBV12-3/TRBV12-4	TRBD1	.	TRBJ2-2	CASSPRQGINGELFF	TGTGCCAGCAGTCCCCGACAGGGTATCAACGGGGAGCTGTTTTTT
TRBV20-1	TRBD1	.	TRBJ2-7	CSARWTGYEQYF	TGCAGTGCTAGGTGGACAGGATACGAGCAGTACTTC
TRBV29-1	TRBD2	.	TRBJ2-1	CSVEDGLGLAEYNEQFF	TGCAGCGTTGAAGATGGCTTAGGGCTAGCGGAATACAATGAGCAGTTCTTC
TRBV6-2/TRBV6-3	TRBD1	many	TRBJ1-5	CASSSTGGGGQPQHF	TGTGCCAGCAGTAGTACAGGGGGAGGAGGGCAGCCCCAGCATTTT
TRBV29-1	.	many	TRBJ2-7	CSVEGSGSYEQYF	TGCAGCGTTGAGGGCAGTGGGTCCTACGAGCAGTACTTC
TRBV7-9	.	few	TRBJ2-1	CASSQGVAEQFF	TGTGCCAGCAGCCAAGGTGTAGCTGAGCAGTTCTTC
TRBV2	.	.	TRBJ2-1	CASSELMNVGQFF	TGTGCCAGCAGCGAACTCATGAACGTGGGGCAGTTCTTC
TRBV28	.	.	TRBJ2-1	CASQTIRLAYNEQFF	TGTGCCAGTCAAACTATCCGACTAGCCTACAATGAGCAGTTCTTC
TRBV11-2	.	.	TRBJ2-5	CASSLPGAETQYF	TGTGCCAGCAGCTTACCAGGGGCAGAGACCCAGTACTTC
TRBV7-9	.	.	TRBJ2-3	CASSHRDIPDTQYF	TGTGCCAGCAGCCACCGGGACATCCCAGATACGCAGTATTTT
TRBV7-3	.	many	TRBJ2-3	CASRGPSTDTQYF	TGTGCCAGTAGAGGACCGAGCACAGATACGCAGTATTTT
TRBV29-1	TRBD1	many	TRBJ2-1	CSVEGQGPDEQFF	TGCAGCGTTGAGGGACAGGGTCCCGATGAGCAGTTCTTC
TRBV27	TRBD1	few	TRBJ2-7	CASSLGGQGDEQYF	TGTGCCAGCAGTTTAGGAGGACAGGGGGACGAGCAGTACTTC
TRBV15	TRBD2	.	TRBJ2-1	CATLGASGGAYEQFF	TGTGCCACCCTCGGGGCTAGCGGGGGGGCCTATGAGCAGTTCTTC
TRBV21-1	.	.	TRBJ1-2	CASSNSRRTGSANYGYTF	TGTGCCAGCAGCAATAGTAGAAGGACAGGGTCAGCTAACTATGGCTACACCTTC
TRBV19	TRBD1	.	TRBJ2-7	CASGTGTPYEQYF	TGTGCCAGTGGGACAGGGACACCCTACGAGCAGTACTTC
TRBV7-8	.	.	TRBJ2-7	CASSLGGSSMSYEQYF	TGTGCCAGCAGCTTAGGTGGCTCTAGCATGTCCTACGAGCAGTACTTC
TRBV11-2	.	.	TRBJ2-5	CASSLEWGQETQYF	TGTGCCAGCAGCTTAGAATGGGGACAAGAGACCCAGTACTTC
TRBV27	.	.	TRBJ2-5	CASSSTNQETQYF	TGTGCCAGCAGTTCGACAAACCAAGAGACCCAGTACTTC
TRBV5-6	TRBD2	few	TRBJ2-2	CASSVLLAGDPTGELFF	TGTGCCAGCAGCGTATTACTAGCGGGGGACCCCACCGGGGAGCTGTTTTTT
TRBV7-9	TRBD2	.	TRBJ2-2	CASSLLSSGTIGELFF	TGTGCCAGCAGCTTATTATCTAGCGGGACGATCGGGGAGCTGTTTTTT
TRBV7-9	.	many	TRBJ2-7	CASSRTDFNSYEQYF	TGTGCCAGCAGTCGGACAGATTTTAACTCCTACGAGCAGTACTTC